One sample yielded the 5 T cell receptor beta chains listed below, sequenced in a study of PD-1 blockade in mismatch repair-deficient tumors. Using immunoSEQ multiplex PCR, the repertoire was profiled, and TCRdb retains in-frame clones only, with some absent. Here the sample spans about 19,000 clones, roughly four fifths being singletons. The sample here was PBMCs, taken 52 weeks after starting pembrolizumab. Receptors were obtained from an adult with mismatch repair-deficient cancer.

The V call is TRBV18, the J call TRBJ2-1; possibly TRBD2 for D (6 bases). Germline CDR1 reads KGHSH; CDR2 reads LQKENI. Trimming took off 4 bases at V and 6 bases at J, with 19 bases between the two ends. The CDR3 runs to 16 residues. The CDR3 protein is CASSLSGSRALNEQFF. CDR3 coding DNA: TGTGCCAGCTCACTTTCCGGGAGCCGAGCCCTCAATGAGCAGTTCTTC.

This clone was counted a few times. The rearrangement uses TRBV19 and TRBJ1-1; 7 nucleotides align to TRBD1. The germline CDR1 and CDR2 sequences are LNHDA and SQIVND (reference sequence). The V gene end was trimmed by 3 bases and the J gene end by 4 bases; junction bases not matched to a gene: 2. The CDR3 totals 13 residues. As DNA, the CDR3 is TGTGCCAGTAGTATCGCAGGGGGCACTGAAGCTTTCTTT. Its protein product is CASSIAGGTEAFF.

This chain connects TRBV6-5 to TRBJ2-2; TRBD1 aligns across 8 bases. V dropped 6 bases and J dropped 6; count of bases not matched to a gene: 6. CDR3 length equals 14 residues. From germline, CDR1 is MNHEY and CDR2 SVGAGI. The CDR3 sequence: CASRTGARSGELFF. CDR3 DNA sequence: TGTGCCAGCAGGACAGGGGCGAGGTCCGGGGAGCTGTTTTTT.

This rearrangement joins TRBV18 to TRBJ1-6; 7 bases line up with TRBD1. The ends lost 0 bases at V and 9 bases at J; junction bases unmatched: 8. This CDR3 is built from 16 residues. The germline V gene has CDR1 KGHSH and CDR2 LQKENI. The CDR3: CASSPPVGTGVSPLHF. The CDR3 DNA reads TGTGCCAGCTCACCACCGGTGGGAACAGGGGTTTCACCCCTCCACTTT.

The J gene is TRBJ2-3, the V gene TRBV5-1; 8 positions match TRBD2. The trim removed 0 bases at V and 1 base at J, leaving 7 bases unmatched. Germline-derived CDR1 and CDR2 are SGHRS and YFSETQ. This CDR3 has 17 amino acids. The CDR3 DNA follows: TGCGCCAGCAGCTTGGCGGGAGGGGCTGCTCGCACAGATACGCAGTATTTT. Translation: CASSLAGGAARTDTQYF.